This passage covers 22 T cell receptor beta chains from one sample sequenced in a study of cytomegalovirus exposure and HLA in healthy donors. Generated by immunoSEQ multiplex PCR, the TCRdb table keeps only in-frame clones and is missing some. This table has fewer than 250,000 clones, roughly 88% appearing once. The sample comprised PBMCs. The receptors stem from a woman between 25 and 40 years old in good health and CMV-seropositive.

CDR3 amino acids: CASSTPRTGRTEAFF. CDR3 DNA sequence: TGTGCCAGCAGTACTCCCAGGACAGGACGAACTGAAGCTTTCTTT. V usage is TRBV28 and J usage is TRBJ1-1; TRBD1 agrees at 7 bases. Trimming at V came to 5 bases and at J to 5 bases, leaving 11 bases not matched to a gene. The CDR3 runs 15 residues. CDR1 and CDR2 from the germline V gene are MDHEN and SYDVKM.

CDR3 coding DNA: TGTGCCAGCAGTCCTGGGGCCAACGTCCTGACTTTC. The encoded protein is CASSPGANVLTF. The chain is built from TRBV27 and TRBJ2-6, with D hard to call. This CDR3 contains 12 residues. Germline V lookup: CDR1 MNHEY, CDR2 SMNVEV (reference sequence). V was clipped by 5 bases and J by 2 bases, with 1 base between them.

V usage is TRBV2 and J usage is TRBJ2-1; perhaps TRBD2 as D (6 bases). This CDR3 is 12 amino acids long. V was pared by 1 base and J by 11 bases, with 9 bases between. Germline CDR1 reads SNHLY; CDR2 reads FYNNEI. CDR3 in amino acids: CASSEDGGKQFF. DNA for the CDR3: TGTGCCAGCAGTGAAGACGGGGGTAAGCAGTTCTTC.

The V call is TRBV10-3, the J call TRBJ2-3, with TRBD1 matching over 8 bases. The germline CDR1 and CDR2 sequences are ENHRY and SYGVKD. V was clipped by 4 bases and J by 0 bases; unmatched bases: 6. The CDR3 has 16 amino acids. The chain's CDR3 is CAISGTGHQSTDTQYF. The DNA of the CDR3 is TGTGCCATCAGTGGGACAGGGCATCAAAGCACAGATACGCAGTATTTT.

J is TRBJ2-7 and V is TRBV6-7; 9 bases map to TRBD1. TRBV6-7 is an open reading frame whose function is uncertain. The CDR3 length is 14 residues. The V and J ends lost 10 bases and 3 bases, in that order; junction bases with no gene match: 10. The DNA of the CDR3 is TGTGCCAACCTAAACCGGGACAGGGTCTACGAGCAGTACTTC. It encodes CANLNRDRVYEQYF.

The chain links TRBV29-1 to TRBJ1-1, with D maybe TRBD1 (5 bases). Germline V gene data show CDR1 as SQVTM and CDR2 as ANQGSEA. CDR3 length equals 12 residues. V was cut by 0 bases and J by 6 bases, with 8 bases left in between. The CDR3 bases are TGCAGCGTTGAAGAGGGGGTGGCTGAAGCTTTCTTT. This gives the protein CSVEEGVAEAFF.

The chain combines TRBV4-1 with TRBJ2-7, with TRBD2 as a possible D gene (6 bases). Per the germline V gene, CDR1 is MGHRA and CDR2 is YSYEKL. The CDR3 is 16 residues long. Trimming pared 5 bases from V and 2 bases from J, leaving 19 bases between. CDR3 nucleotide sequence: TGCGCCAGCAGCAAATTGCCGGGACTGCCAACCTACGAGCAGTACTTC. This translates into CASSKLPGLPTYEQYF.

V and J are TRBV14 and TRBJ1-2; perhaps TRBD1 as D (5 bases). The germline CDR1 and CDR2 sequences are SGHDN and FVKESK. The V end lost 6 bases, the J end lost 8 bases, and 22 bases lay between the germline ends. The CDR3 totals 15 residues. In DNA form, the CDR3 reads TGTGCCAGCAGTCCACCCGGGACCCTAGTGCGGGGCTACACCTTC. Encoded protein: CASSPPGTLVRGYTF.

The genes are TRBV11-1 and TRBJ1-5; D remains unclear. The CDR3 sequence is 13 residues long. Germline V CDR1 and CDR2: SGHAT, FQDESV (reference sequence). The V gene lost 1 base and the J gene lost 7 bases, with 8 bases spanning the gap. Written as DNA, the CDR3 is TGTGCCAGCAGCTTAGACATCGACCAGCCCCAGCATTTT. It codes for CASSLDIDQPQHF.

This chain joins TRBV4-1 and TRBJ1-1, with unresolved D. V was shortened by 2 bases and J by 1 base, with 8 bases between the two germline ends. The CDR3 contains 14 residues. Germline CDR1 MGHRA, CDR2 YSYEKL. The CDR3 nucleotides read TGCGCCAGCAGCCAACCGGGTCGGAACACTGAAGCTTTCTTT. Protein product: CASSQPGRNTEAFF.

The chain couples TRBV4-1 to TRBJ1-2; D is perhaps TRBD1 (6 bases). The CDR3 consists of 13 residues. Trimming took 1 base from V and 14 from J, leaving 17 bases between them. From germline, CDR1 is MGHRA and CDR2 YSYEKL. CDR3: CASSQAQAGGSTF. CDR3 in DNA: TGCGCCAGCAGCCAAGCTCAAGCGGGGGGCTCTACCTTC.

Only one count was recorded for this clone. The chain joins TRBV6-5 to TRBJ1-1; maybe TRBD1 (6 bases). The germline CDR1 and CDR2 sequences are MNHEY and SVGAGI. V was trimmed by 6 bases and J by 0 bases, leaving 14 bases between them. The CDR3 has 15 amino acids. The CDR3 DNA reads as TGTGCCAGCAGGAACAGGGTGGGGATGAACACTGAAGCTTTCTTT. It is translated as CASRNRVGMNTEAFF.

The gene calls are TRBV30 and TRBJ2-7; D may be TRBD1 or TRBD2 (5 bases each). Germline values: CDR1 GTSNPN, CDR2 SVGIG (reference sequence). The V gene lost 5 bases and the J gene lost 2 bases, with 16 bases spanning the gap. The CDR3 has 14 amino acids. The CDR3 DNA sequence: TGTGCCTGGGGAATGGGACGGCCGCCCTACGAGCAGTACTTC. This sequence encodes CAWGMGRPPYEQYF.

The genes are TRBV30 and TRBJ1-4, with 7 bases fitting TRBD1. V lost 4 bases to trimming and J lost 8 bases; unmatched junction nucleotides: 13. The length of the CDR3 is 15 residues. CDR1 is GTSNPN and CDR2 is SVGIG in the germline V gene (reference sequence). The CDR3 here is CAWKGGAFVGEKLFF. The DNA for the CDR3 is TGTGCCTGGAAAGGGGGCGCGTTCGTAGGAGAAAAACTGTTTTTT.

Comment on this clone: At one boundary the junction diverges from the germline segment, which might be a read error. The rearrangement joins TRBV6-5 to TRBJ2-7, with 8 bases matching TRBD2. The germline V gene has CDR1 MNHEY and CDR2 SVGAGI. This CDR3 is built from 15 residues. CDR3 nucleotides: TGTGCCAGCAGACCACGAGCGGGAGTCTCCAACGAGCAGTACTTC. This sequence encodes CASRPRAGVSNEQYF.

V and J are TRBV5-3 and TRBJ1-5; D is undetermined. TRBV5-3 is treated as an ORF (open reading frame) with a function not yet certain. Trimming took 3 bases from V and 4 from J, leaving 17 bases between them. The CDR3 contains 16 residues. DNA of the CDR3: TGTGCCAGAAGCTCAGAGTCCCTTAGGTTAAATCAGCCCCAGCATTTT. Its protein is CARSSESLRLNQPQHF.

This clone appeared once. This chain joins TRBV5-6 and TRBJ1-5; D is unclear. Looked up from germline, CDR1 is SGHDT and CDR2 is YYEEEE. This CDR3 contains 16 residues. Trimming stripped 3 bases from V and 5 bases from J, with 18 bases between. The CDR3 loop reads CASSSLRGGDDQPQHF. The CDR3 bases are TGTGCCAGCAGCTCCCTCCGCGGCGGTGACGATCAGCCCCAGCATTTT.

In regard to this clone: Its ends do not fully match the called genes, so a read error is possible. This CDR3 is also generated by other DNA sequences in the sample. The chain has TRBV4-1 and TRBJ1-1; possibly TRBD1 for D (5 bases). Germline CDR1 and CDR2: MGHRA and YSYEKL. This CDR3 region has 11 residues. As DNA, the CDR3 is TGCGCCAGCAGTCAAGGGACGGAGGCTTTCTTT. This translates into CASSQGTEAFF.

This clone appeared a single time. The CDR3 reads CASSPESVLWEKLFF. The CDR3, as DNA: TGTGCCAGCAGCCCAGAGTCAGTCCTTTGGGAAAAACTGTTTTTT. The V call is TRBV9, the J call TRBJ1-4; D is undetermined. The CDR3 spans 15 residues. CDR1 and CDR2 (germline): SGDLS, YYNGEE. Between the trimmed V and J ends, which lost 4 bases and 8 bases, there was a span of 18 bases.

This clone was seen a handful of times. The CDR3 bases are TGTGCCAGCAGTGAACGATGGGTAGGGGGCTACACCTTC. This sequence encodes CASSERWVGGYTF. The chain links TRBV6-1 to TRBJ1-2; D is undetermined. Trimming pared 2 bases from V and 8 bases from J, leaving 12 bases between. In germline, CDR1 is MNHNS, CDR2 SASEGT. The length of the CDR3 is 13 residues.

This chain links TRBV19 with TRBJ2-7, with 13 bases fitting TRBD2. J lost 2 bases, V lost 3 bases, and 10 bases had no gene match. The CDR3 extends over 18 amino acids. Germline V lookup: CDR1 LNHDA, CDR2 SQIVND (reference sequence). The DNA of the CDR3 is TGTGCCAGTAGTATTACGTCCACTAGCGGGAGGGCCCCCTACGAGCAGTACTTC. Protein: CASSITSTSGRAPYEQYF.

This sequence joins TRBV28 and TRBJ2-7; 8 bases match TRBD2. Germline CDR1 is MDHEN and CDR2 is SYDVKM. The CDR3 is 14 residues long. With 4 bases clipped from V and 5 bases from J, the junction kept 7 bases outside the gene matches. CDR3 sequence reads: CASSSGTRGDEQYF. The CDR3 DNA follows: TGTGCCAGCAGTTCTGGGACTAGGGGCGACGAGCAGTACTTC.